This T cell receptor beta chain was recorded in a study of blood T cell repertoires in COVID-19. Authors' analysis steps: The assay estimated nucleated cells by amplifying reference gene primers. Assay used: immunoSEQ multiplex PCR; TCRdb lists only in-frame clones, some missing. V, J and clone size are those of that table, while D and trimming were read from the DNA. The sample shows over 200,000 clones, 84% of them seen only once. V was cut by 3 bases and J by 6 bases, with 8 bases left in between. The CDR3 has 12 amino acids. CDR1 and CDR2 from the germline V gene are LGHDT and YNNKEL (reference sequence). In this sample, this clone turned up once.

V and J are TRBV3-1 (or the pseudogene TRBV3-2) and TRBJ1-1; unclear D gene. The specimen was peripheral blood. The TCR originated in a woman of 80 years or more with COVID-19, enrolled during active disease. This CDR3 reads CASSQGIAEAFF. CDR3 sequence (DNA): TGTGCCAGCAGCCAGGGCATCGCTGAAGCTTTCTTT.